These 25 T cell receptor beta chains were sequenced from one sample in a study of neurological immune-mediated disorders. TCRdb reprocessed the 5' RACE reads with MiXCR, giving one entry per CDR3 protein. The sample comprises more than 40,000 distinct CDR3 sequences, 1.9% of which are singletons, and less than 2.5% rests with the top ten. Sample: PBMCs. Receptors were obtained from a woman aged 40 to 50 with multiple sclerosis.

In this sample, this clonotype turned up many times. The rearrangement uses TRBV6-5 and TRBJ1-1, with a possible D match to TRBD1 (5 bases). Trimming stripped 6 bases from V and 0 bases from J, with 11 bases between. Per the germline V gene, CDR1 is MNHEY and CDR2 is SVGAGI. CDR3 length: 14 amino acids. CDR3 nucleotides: TGTGCCAGCAGGGAATTGGGGGTGAACACTGAAGCTTTCTTT. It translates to CASRELGVNTEAFF.

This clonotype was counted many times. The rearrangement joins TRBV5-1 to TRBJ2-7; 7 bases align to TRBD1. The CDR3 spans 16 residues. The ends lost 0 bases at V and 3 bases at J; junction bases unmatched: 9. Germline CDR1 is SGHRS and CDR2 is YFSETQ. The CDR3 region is CASSLGDRASFYEQYF. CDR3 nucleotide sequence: TGCGCCAGCAGCTTGGGAGACAGGGCCTCGTTCTACGAGCAGTACTTC.

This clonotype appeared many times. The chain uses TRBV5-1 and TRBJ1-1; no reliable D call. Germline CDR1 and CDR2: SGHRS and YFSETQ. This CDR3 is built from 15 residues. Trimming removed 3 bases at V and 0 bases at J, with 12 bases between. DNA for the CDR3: TGCGCCAGCAGCTCTCAAGCGGGGATGAACACTGAAGCTTTCTTT. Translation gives CASSSQAGMNTEAFF.

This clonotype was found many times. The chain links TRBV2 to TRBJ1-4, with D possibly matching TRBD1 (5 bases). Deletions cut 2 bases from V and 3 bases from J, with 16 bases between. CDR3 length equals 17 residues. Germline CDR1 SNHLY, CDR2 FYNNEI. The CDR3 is CASSEKRGWDANEKLFF. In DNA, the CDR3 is TGTGCCAGCAGTGAAAAGAGGGGCTGGGATGCTAATGAAAAACTGTTTTTT. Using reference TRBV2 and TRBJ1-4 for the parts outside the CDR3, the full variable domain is EPEVTQTPSHQVTQMGQEVILRCVPISNHLYFYWYRQILGQKVEFLVSFYNNEISEKSEIFDDQFSVERPDGSNFTLKIRSTKLEDSAMYFCASSEKRGWDANEKLFFGSGTQLSVL.

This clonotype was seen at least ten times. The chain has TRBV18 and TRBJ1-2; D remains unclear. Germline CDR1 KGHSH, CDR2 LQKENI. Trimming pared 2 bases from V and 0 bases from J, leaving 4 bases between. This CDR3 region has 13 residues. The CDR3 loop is CASSPKTNYGYTF. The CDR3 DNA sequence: TGTGCCAGCTCACCAAAAACTAACTATGGCTACACCTTC.

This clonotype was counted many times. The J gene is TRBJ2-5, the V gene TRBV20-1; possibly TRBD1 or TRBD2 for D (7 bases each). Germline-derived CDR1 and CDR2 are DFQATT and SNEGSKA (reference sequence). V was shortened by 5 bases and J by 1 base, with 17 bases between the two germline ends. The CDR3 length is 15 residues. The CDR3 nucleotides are TGCAGTGCTCCTGGGGGAGGGACAGTCCAAGAGACCCAGTACTTC. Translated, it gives CSAPGGGTVQETQYF.

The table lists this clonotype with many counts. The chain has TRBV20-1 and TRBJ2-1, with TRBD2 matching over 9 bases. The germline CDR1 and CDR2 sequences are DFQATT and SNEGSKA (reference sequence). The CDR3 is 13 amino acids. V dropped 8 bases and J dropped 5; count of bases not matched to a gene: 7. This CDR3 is CSPKGLANNEQFF. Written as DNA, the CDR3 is TGCAGTCCCAAGGGACTAGCCAACAATGAGCAGTTCTTC.

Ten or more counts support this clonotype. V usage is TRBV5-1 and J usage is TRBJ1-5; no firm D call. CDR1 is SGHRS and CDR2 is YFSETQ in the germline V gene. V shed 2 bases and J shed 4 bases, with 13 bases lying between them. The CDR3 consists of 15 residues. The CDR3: CASSFQGMANQPQHF. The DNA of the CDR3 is TGCGCCAGCAGCTTCCAAGGGATGGCAAATCAGCCCCAGCATTTT.

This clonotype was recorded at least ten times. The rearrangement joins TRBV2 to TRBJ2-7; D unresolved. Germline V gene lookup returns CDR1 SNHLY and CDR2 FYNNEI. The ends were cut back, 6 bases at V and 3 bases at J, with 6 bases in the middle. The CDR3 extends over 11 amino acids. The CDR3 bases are TGTGCCAGCAGCGAGTACTACGAGCAGTACTTC. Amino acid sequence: CASSEYYEQYF.

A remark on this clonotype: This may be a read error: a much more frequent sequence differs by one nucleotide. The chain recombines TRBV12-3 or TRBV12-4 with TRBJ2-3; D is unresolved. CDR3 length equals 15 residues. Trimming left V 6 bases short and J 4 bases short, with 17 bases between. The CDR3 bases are TGTGCCAGCAGCTCCGACGACCAGCGCCCAGATACGCAGTATTTT. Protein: CASSSDDQRPDTQYF.

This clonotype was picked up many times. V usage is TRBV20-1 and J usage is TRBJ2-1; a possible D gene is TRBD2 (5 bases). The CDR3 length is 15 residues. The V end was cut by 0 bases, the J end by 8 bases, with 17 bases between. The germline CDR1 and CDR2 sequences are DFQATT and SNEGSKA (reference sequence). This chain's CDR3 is CSARETRTSRDEQFF. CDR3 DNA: TGCAGTGCTAGAGAAACCCGGACTTCTAGGGATGAGCAGTTCTTC.

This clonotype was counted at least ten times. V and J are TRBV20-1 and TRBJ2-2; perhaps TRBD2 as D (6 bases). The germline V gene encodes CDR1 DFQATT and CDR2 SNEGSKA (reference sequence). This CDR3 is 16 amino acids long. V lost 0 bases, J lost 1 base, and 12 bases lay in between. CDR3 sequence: CSARDWLARNTGELFF. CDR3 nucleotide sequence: TGCAGTGCTAGAGATTGGCTAGCGAGGAACACCGGGGAGCTGTTTTTT.

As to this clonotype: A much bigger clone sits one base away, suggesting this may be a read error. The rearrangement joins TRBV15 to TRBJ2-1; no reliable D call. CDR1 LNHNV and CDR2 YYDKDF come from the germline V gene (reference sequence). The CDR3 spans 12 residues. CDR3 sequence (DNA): TGTGCCAACAGCGCCCTTCTTGGAGAGCAGTTCTTC. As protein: CANSALLGEQFF.

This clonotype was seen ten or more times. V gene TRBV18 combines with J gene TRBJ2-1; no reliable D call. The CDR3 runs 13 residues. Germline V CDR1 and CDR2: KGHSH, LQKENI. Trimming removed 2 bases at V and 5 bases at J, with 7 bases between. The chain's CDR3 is CASSPGRDNEQFF. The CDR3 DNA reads TGTGCCAGCTCACCAGGTAGAGACAATGAGCAGTTCTTC. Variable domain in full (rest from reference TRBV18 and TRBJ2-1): NAGVMQNPRHLVRRRGQEARLRCSPMKGHSHVYWYRQLPEEGLKFMVYLQKENIIDESGMPKERFSAEFPKEGPSILRIQQVVRGDSAAYFCASSPGRDNEQFFGPGTRLTVL.

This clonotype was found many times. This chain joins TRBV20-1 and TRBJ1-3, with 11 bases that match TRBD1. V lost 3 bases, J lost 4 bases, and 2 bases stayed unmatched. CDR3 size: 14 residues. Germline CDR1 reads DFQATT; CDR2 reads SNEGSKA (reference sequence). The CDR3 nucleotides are TGCAGTGCTAGGGACAGGGGGCGAGGAAACACCATATATTTT. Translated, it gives CSARDRGRGNTIYF.

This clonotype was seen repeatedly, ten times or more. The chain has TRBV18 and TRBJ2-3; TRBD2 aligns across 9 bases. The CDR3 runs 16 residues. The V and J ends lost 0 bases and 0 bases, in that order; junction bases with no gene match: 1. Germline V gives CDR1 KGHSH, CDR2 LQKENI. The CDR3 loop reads CASSPPRGGSTDTQYF. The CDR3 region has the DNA TGTGCCAGCTCACCACCGCGGGGGGGAAGCACAGATACGCAGTATTTT. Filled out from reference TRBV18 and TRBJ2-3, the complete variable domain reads NAGVMQNPRHLVRRRGQEARLRCSPMKGHSHVYWYRQLPEEGLKFMVYLQKENIIDESGMPKERFSAEFPKEGPSILRIQQVVRGDSAAYFCASSPPRGGSTDTQYFGPGTRLTVL.

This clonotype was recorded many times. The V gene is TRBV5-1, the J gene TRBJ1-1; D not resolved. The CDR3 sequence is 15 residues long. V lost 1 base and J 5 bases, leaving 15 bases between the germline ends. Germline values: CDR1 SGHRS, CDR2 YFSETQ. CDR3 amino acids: CASSLSTGRWTEAFF. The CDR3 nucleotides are TGCGCCAGCAGCTTGTCTACGGGGAGGTGGACTGAAGCTTTCTTT.

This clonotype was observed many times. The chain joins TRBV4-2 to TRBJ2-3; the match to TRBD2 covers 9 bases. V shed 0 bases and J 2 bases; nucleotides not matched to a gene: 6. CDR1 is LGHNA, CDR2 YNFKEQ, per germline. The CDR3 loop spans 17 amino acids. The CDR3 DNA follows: TGTGCCAGCAGCCAAGATTGGCGGGGGGGCCCCACAGATACGCAGTATTTT. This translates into CASSQDWRGGPTDTQYF.

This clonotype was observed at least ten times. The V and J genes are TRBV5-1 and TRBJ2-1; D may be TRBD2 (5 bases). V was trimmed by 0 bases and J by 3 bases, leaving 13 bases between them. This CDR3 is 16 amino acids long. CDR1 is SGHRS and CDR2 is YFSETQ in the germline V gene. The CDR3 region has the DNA TGCGCCAGCAGCTTGGGATCGGGGTGGGACTACAATGAGCAGTTCTTC. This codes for CASSLGSGWDYNEQFF.

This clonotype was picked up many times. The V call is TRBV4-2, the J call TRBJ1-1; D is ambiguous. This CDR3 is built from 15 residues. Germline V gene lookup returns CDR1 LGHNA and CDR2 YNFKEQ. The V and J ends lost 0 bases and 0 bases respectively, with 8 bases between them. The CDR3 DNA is TGTGCCAGCAGCCAAGATCAGACCATGAACACTGAAGCTTTCTTT. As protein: CASSQDQTMNTEAFF.

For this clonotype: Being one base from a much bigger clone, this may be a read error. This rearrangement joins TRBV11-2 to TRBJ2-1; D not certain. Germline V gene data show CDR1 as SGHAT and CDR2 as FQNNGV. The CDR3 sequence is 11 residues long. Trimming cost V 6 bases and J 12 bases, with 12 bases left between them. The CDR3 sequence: CASRDFDAQFF. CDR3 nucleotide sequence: TGTGCCAGCAGGGATTTCGATGCGCAGTTCTTC.

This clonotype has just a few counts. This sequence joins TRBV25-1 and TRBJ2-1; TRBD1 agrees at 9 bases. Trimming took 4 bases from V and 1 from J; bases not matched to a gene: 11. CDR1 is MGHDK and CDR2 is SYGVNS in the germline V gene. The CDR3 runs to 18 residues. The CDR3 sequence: CASSVTAGQGGSYNEQFF. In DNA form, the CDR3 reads TGTGCCAGCAGTGTAACAGCGGGACAGGGTGGGTCCTACAATGAGCAGTTCTTC.

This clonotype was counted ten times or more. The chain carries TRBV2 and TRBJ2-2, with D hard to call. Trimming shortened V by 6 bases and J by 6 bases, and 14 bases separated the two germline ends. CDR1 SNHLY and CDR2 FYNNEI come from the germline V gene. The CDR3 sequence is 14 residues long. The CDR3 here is CASSRYSTPGELFF. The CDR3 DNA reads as TGTGCCAGCAGCCGGTACTCCACACCCGGGGAGCTGTTTTTT.

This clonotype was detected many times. The CDR3 DNA reads as TGTGCCAGCAGCTTAGTAGGGACAGGGGAAAACATTCAGTACTTC. This translates into CASSLVGTGENIQYF. This chain links TRBV7-2 with TRBJ2-4; 10 positions match TRBD1. Germline trimming cut 1 base from V and 5 bases from J; bases unmatched to any gene: 2. This CDR3 has 15 amino acids. Germline CDR1 reads SGHTA; CDR2 reads FQGNSA.

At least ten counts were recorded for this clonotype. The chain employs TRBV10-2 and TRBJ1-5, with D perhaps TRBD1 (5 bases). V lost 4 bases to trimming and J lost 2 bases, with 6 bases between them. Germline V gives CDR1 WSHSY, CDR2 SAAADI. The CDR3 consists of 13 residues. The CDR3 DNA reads TGCGCCAGCAGTGGGGGGGGCAATCAGCCCCAGCATTTT. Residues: CASSGGGNQPQHF.